A selection of T cell receptor beta chains follows, all from one sample in a study of radiation and T cells in renal cell carcinoma. Here immunoSEQ multiplex PCR was the method, and the copy in TCRdb shows in-frame clones only, minus some. Counted here are 45,000 to 55,000 clones, 80% occurring once; the ten biggest clones make up around 30%. The sequencing used blood, collected from a patient whose treatment included radiotherapy and nephrectomy. These receptors came from a woman in her 70s with renal cell carcinoma. CDR3s include the opening cysteine and the closing phenylalanine or tryptophan. The D gene is left open where the match is weak. Size tells how often a clone was seen (once, few, many) or the class of an expanded clone, and some rows leave it out.

j_call | clone_size | d_call | v_call | cdr3_aa | cdr3_nt
TRBJ2-1 | - | - | TRBV27 | CASSGGSSYNEQFF | TGTGCCAGCTCCGGGGGCAGTTCCTACAATGAGCAGTTCTTC
TRBJ1-1 | - | - | TRBV13 | CASSLAAMNTEAFF | TGTGCCAGCAGCTTAGCGGCAATGAACACTGAAGCTTTCTTT
TRBJ2-5 | - | TRBD2 | TRBV25-1 | CASSEEKRETVEETQYF | TGTGCCAGCAGTGAAGAAAAGCGGGAGACGGTGGAAGAGACCCAGTACTTC
TRBJ2-2 | - | - | TRBV6-6 | CASSYSSLTTGELFF | TGTGCCAGCAGTTACTCGAGTCTAACCACCGGGGAGCTGTTTTTT
TRBJ2-5 | - | - | TRBV5-1 | CASSRGGETQYF | TGCGCCAGCAGCAGGGGCGGAGAGACCCAGTACTTC
TRBJ1-3 | - | - | TRBV5-1 | CASSLGGSSGNTIYF | TGCGCCAGCAGCTTGGGAGGGTCCTCTGGAAACACCATATATTTT
TRBJ2-3 | - | - | TRBV1 | CTSTIRGGRRITDTQYF | TGCACCAGCACTATACGGGGGGGCAGGAGAATTACAGATACGCAGTATTTT
TRBJ2-7 | - | - | TRBV28 | CASSLPITPYEQYF | TGTGCCAGCAGTTTACCCATTACCCCCTACGAGCAGTACTTC
TRBJ2-7 | - | - | TRBV5-1 | CASSRVEPNPGEQYF | TGCGCCAGTAGCAGGGTAGAACCTAACCCCGGGGAGCAGTACTTC
TRBJ2-3 | - | TRBD2 | TRBV4-2 | CASSQDRSWTSSDTQYF | TGTGCCAGCAGCCAAGATCGATCCTGGACTAGCTCAGATACGCAGTATTTT
TRBJ1-2 | few | TRBD1 | TRBV4-1 | CASSQPVRGRWGDGYTF | TGCGCCAGCAGCCAACCCGTCAGGGGGCGATGGGGGGACGGCTACACCTTC
TRBJ1-2 | - | - | TRBV2 | CASRFTTNYGYTF | TGTGCCAGCAGATTCACGACTAACTATGGCTACACCTTC
TRBJ1-5 | once | - | TRBV6-1 | CASLDVDENQPQHF | TGTGCCAGTCTGGATGTGGATGAGAATCAGCCCCAGCATTTT
TRBJ2-5 | - | - | TRBV14 | CASSRTRSEQYF | TGTGCCAGCAGCCGAACCAGGAGTGAGCAGTACTTC
TRBJ1-1 | - | - | TRBV6-1 | CASSEGRQLNTEAFF | TGTGCCAGCAGTGAGGGTAGGCAGCTGAACACTGAAGCTTTCTTT
TRBJ2-7 | - | - | TRBV4-1 | CASSQIEGDTYEQYF | TGCGCCAGCAGCCAAATCGAGGGAGACACCTACGAGCAGTACTTC
TRBJ2-2 | - | - | TRBV5-1 | CASSFPWDPNTGELFF | TGCGCCAGCAGCTTTCCCTGGGACCCAAACACCGGGGAGCTGTTTTTT
TRBJ2-1 | - | - | TRBV4-1 | CASSRGSSSEGEQFF | TGCGCCAGCAGCCGGGGGTCCTCTAGCGAGGGTGAGCAGTTCTTC
TRBJ2-7 | - | - | TRBV6-1 | CASSETSTRVEQYF | TGTGCCAGCAGTGAAACTTCGACGAGGGTCGAGCAGTACTTC
TRBJ2-1 | - | - | TRBV4-1 | CASSPRQNNEQFF | TGCGCCAGCAGCCCTCGACAGAACAATGAGCAGTTCTTC
TRBJ1-1 | few | - | TRBV7-6 | CASTLLVAMNTEAFF | TGTGCCAGCACCCTCTTGGTAGCCATGAACACTGAAGCTTTCTTT
TRBJ2-7 | - | - | TRBV6-4 | CASSDSVRGSHEQYF | TGTGCCAGCAGTGACTCGGTCAGGGGAAGCCACGAGCAGTACTTC
TRBJ2-3 | - | - | TRBV9 | CASEGGDFRTDTQYF | TGTGCCAGCGAGGGTGGGGACTTCCGTACAGATACGCAGTATTTT
TRBJ2-1 | - | TRBD2 | TRBV4-1 | CASSQDRSGRRHNEQFF | TGCGCCAGCAGCCAAGATCGGAGCGGGAGGAGGCACAATGAGCAGTTCTTC
TRBJ2-1 | - | - | TRBV10-3 | CAAGSSYNEQFF | TGTGCCGCCGGTAGCTCCTACAATGAGCAGTTCTTC
TRBJ2-1 | - | - | TRBV19 | CASSIVSGDGDEQFF | TGTGCCAGTAGTATAGTATCTGGGGACGGGGATGAGCAGTTCTTC
TRBJ1-6 | - | - | TRBV6-5 | CASRTVNSPLHF | TGTGCCAGCAGAACGGTGAATTCACCCCTCCACTTT